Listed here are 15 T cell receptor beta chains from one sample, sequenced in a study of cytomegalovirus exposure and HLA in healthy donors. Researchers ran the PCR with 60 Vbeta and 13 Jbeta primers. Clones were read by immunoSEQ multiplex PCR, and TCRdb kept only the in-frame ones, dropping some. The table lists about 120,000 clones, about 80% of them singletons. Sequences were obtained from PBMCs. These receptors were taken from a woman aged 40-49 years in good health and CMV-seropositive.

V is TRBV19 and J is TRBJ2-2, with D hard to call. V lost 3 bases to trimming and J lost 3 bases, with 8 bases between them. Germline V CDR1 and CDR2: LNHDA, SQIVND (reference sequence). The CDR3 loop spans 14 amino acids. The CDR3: CASSILSYTGELFF. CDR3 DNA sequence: TGTGCCAGTAGTATTCTAAGTTACACCGGGGAGCTGTTTTTT.

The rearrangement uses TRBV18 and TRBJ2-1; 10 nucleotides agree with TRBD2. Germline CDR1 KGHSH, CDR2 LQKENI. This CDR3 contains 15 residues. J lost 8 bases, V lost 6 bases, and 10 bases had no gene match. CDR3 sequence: CASSPIEAGGHEQFF. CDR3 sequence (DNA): TGTGCCAGCTCCCCGATCGAAGCGGGGGGGCATGAGCAGTTCTTC.

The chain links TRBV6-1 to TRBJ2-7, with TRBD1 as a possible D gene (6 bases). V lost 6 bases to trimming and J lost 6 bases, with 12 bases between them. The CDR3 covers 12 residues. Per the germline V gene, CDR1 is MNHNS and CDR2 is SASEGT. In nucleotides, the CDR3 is TGTGCCAGCAGGAGGACAGATGGCGAGCAGTACTTC. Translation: CASRRTDGEQYF.

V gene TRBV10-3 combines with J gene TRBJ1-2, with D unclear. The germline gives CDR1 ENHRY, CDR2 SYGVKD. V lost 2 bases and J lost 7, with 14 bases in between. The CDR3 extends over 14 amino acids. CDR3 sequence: CAISEMNSFSGYTF. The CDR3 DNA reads TGTGCCATCAGTGAGATGAACAGTTTTTCTGGCTACACCTTC.

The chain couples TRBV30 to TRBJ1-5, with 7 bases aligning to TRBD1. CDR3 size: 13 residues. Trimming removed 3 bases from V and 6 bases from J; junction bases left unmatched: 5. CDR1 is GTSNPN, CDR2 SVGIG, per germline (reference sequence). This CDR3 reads CAWRKQGLQPQHF. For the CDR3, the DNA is TGTGCCTGGAGAAAACAGGGGCTTCAGCCCCAGCATTTT.

CDR3: CAISESMQGTQYF. The DNA of the CDR3 is TGTGCCATCAGTGAGTCGATGCAGGGGACGCAGTATTTT. J is TRBJ2-3 and V is TRBV10-3; possible D gene TRBD1, 6 bases. The CDR3 loop spans 13 amino acids. The germline V and J ends were trimmed by 0 bases and 9 bases, with 10 bases remaining between them. Germline CDR1 ENHRY, CDR2 SYGVKD.

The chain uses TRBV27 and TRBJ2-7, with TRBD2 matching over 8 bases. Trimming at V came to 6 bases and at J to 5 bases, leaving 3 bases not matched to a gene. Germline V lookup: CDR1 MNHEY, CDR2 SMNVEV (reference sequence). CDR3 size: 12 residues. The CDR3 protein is CASRRGENEQYF. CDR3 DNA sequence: TGTGCCAGCAGGCGGGGGGAAAACGAGCAGTACTTC.

The CDR3 region is CSARSGYEQYF. The CDR3 coding sequence is TGCAGTGCTAGAAGCGGATACGAGCAGTACTTC. The chain is built from TRBV20-1 and TRBJ2-7; weak D call: TRBD2 (5 bases). Germline V gene sequence: CDR1 DFQATT, CDR2 SNEGSKA (reference sequence). This CDR3 spans 11 amino acids. With 2 bases removed from V and 4 bases from J, the gap between germline ends came to 6 bases.

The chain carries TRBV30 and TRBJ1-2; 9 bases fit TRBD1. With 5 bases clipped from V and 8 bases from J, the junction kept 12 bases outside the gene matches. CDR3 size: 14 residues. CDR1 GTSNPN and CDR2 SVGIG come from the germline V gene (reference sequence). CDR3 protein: CAWDHLGTGHGYTF. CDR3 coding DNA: TGTGCCTGGGACCATCTCGGGACAGGGCACGGCTACACCTTC.

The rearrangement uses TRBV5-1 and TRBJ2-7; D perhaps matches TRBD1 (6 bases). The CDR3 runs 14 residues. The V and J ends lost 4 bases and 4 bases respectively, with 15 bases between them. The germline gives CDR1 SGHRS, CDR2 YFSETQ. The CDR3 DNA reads TGCGCCAGCAGCAGGACAGTTGTTAAGTACGAGCAGTACTTC. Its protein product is CASSRTVVKYEQYF.

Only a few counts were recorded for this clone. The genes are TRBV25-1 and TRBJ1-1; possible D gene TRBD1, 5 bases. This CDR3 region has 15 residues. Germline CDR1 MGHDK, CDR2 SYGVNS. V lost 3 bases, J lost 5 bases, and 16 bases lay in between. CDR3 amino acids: CASSDPTRGRTEAFF. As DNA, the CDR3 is TGTGCCAGCAGTGACCCGACGCGGGGGAGGACTGAAGCTTTCTTT.

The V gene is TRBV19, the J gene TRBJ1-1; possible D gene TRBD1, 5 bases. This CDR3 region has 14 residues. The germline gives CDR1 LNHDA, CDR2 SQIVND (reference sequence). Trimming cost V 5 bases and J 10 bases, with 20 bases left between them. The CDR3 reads CASSPRTRSGRAFF. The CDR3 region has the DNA TGTGCCAGTAGTCCTCGGACACGGAGCGGGCGAGCTTTCTTT.

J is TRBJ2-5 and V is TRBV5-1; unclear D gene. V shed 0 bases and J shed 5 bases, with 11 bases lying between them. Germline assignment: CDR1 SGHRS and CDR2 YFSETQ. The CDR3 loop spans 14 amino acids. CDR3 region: CASSLVTSEETQYF. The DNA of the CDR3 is TGCGCCAGCAGCTTGGTTACTTCCGAGGAGACCCAGTACTTC.

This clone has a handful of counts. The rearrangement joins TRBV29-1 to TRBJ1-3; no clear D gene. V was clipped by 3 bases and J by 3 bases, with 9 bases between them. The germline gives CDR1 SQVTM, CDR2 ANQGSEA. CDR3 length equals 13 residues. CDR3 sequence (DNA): TGCAGCGTTGAGCTACACAGTGGAAACACCATATATTTT. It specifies CSVELHSGNTIYF.

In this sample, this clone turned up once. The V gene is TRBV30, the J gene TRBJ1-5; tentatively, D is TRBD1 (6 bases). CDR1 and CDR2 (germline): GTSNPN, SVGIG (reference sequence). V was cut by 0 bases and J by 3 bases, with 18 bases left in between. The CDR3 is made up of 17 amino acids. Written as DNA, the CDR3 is TGTGCCTGGAGTGTGGTAGGGGGGGCGCCGGTCAATCAGCCCCAGCATTTT. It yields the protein CAWSVVGGAPVNQPQHF.